Below, 30 T cell receptor beta chains from the same sample are listed, as sequenced in a study of CD8+ T cells in alopecia areata. Treatment denoted: oral pan-JAK inhibitor, 5-10 mg twice daily. RNA was isolated and reverse transcribed to cDNA, the sequencing template. The assay was immunoSEQ multiplex PCR, and TCRdb's table has in-frame clones only and misses some. Of 150,000 to 200,000 clones detected, around three fifths appear once; the ten largest clones hold 1%. Sequencing used CD4+ T cells sorted from blood, obtained at week 24, from a patient treated with tofacitinib. All receptors derive from a human donor with alopecia areata.

The genes are TRBV6-6 and TRBJ2-7, with D tentatively TRBD1 (7 bases). The CDR3 contains 14 residues. CDR1 is MNHNY, CDR2 SVGAGI, per germline (reference sequence). V lost 8 bases to trimming and J lost 1 base, with 15 bases between them. CDR3 sequence (DNA): TGTGCCAGCGAGTCGACAGGGACTTCCTACGAGCAGTACTTC. This encodes CASESTGTSYEQYF.

The rearrangement links TRBV2 to TRBJ1-2, with TRBD1 identical over 10 bases. The CDR3 loop spans 13 amino acids. The junction had 7 bases not matched to a gene; V was cut back by 9 bases and J by 6 bases. From germline, CDR1 is SNHLY and CDR2 FYNNEI. This CDR3 is CARGDRGRNGYTF. The CDR3 DNA sequence: TGTGCCAGAGGGGACAGGGGAAGAAATGGCTACACCTTC.

The chain links TRBV11-2 to TRBJ2-1; maybe TRBD1 (5 bases). Germline assignment: CDR1 SGHAT and CDR2 FQNNGV. Trimming left V 7 bases short and J 8 bases short, with 27 bases between. The CDR3 contains 17 residues. CDR3 coding DNA: TGTGCCAGCACCGCCGTTCCTCAGGGCAGGGTAATCGATGAGCAGTTCTTC. This translates into CASTAVPQGRVIDEQFF.

The chain has TRBV4-3 and TRBJ2-5; D is unclear. Germline CDR1 reads LGHNA; CDR2 reads YSLEER. Trimming cost V 3 bases and J 4 bases, with 15 bases left between them. This CDR3 is built from 15 residues. CDR3 in DNA: TGCGCCAGCAGCCAGCAGGTGGGGTATGGAGAGACCCAGTACTTC. Amino acid sequence: CASSQQVGYGETQYF.

The V and J genes are TRBV5-6 and TRBJ2-2; the match to TRBD2 covers 9 bases. Trimming at V came to 4 bases and at J to 6 bases, leaving 10 bases not matched to a gene. The CDR3 has 16 residues. Germline CDR1 reads SGHDT; CDR2 reads YYEEEE. The CDR3 bases are TGTGCCAGCAGCGACCGACTAGCGGTCTTATCCGGGGAGCTGTTTTTT. Its translation is CASSDRLAVLSGELFF.

This clone was counted many times. The gene calls are TRBV7-2 and TRBJ2-4; 7 nucleotides match TRBD1. The J segment lost 0 bases and the V segment lost 5 bases, leaving 10 bases of the junction unmatched. The CDR3 consists of 17 residues. The germline CDR1 and CDR2 sequences are SGHTA and FQGNSA. The CDR3, as DNA: TGTGCCAGCAGCACCCGGACAGGCGGTGTAGCCAAAAACATTCAGTACTTC. Protein product: CASSTRTGGVAKNIQYF. The full variable domain, with the rest looked up from reference TRBV7-2 and TRBJ2-4, is GAGVSQSPSNKVTEKGKDVELRCDPISGHTALYWYRQSLGQGLEFLIYFQGNSAPDKSGLPSDRFSAERTGGSVSTLTIQRTQQEDSAVYLCASSTRTGGVAKNIQYFGAGTRLSVL.

The V call is TRBV7-8, the J call TRBJ2-1; TRBD2 agrees at 9 bases. The germline V gene encodes CDR1 SGHVS and CDR2 FQNEAQ. After removal of 6 bases from V and 2 bases from J, the junction contained 8 bases not matched to a gene. This CDR3 region has 16 residues. This chain's CDR3 is CASRRSGGKTYNEQFF. In DNA form, the CDR3 reads TGTGCCAGCAGGAGGAGCGGGGGGAAGACCTACAATGAGCAGTTCTTC.

J is TRBJ1-2 and V is TRBV4-3; possible D gene TRBD1, 5 bases. Germline V lookup: CDR1 LGHNA, CDR2 YSLEER. The CDR3 is 16 residues long. V lost 0 bases and J 8 bases, leaving 19 bases between the germline ends. CDR3: CASSQDFGRGAGGYTF. The DNA of the CDR3 is TGCGCCAGCAGCCAAGACTTCGGGAGGGGCGCGGGGGGCTACACCTTC.

As concerns this clone: This CDR3 is also generated by other DNA sequences in the sample. The CDR3 here is CASSQTTGGGYEQYF. The CDR3, as DNA: TGCGCCAGCAGCCAAACAACAGGGGGAGGCTACGAGCAGTACTTC. The V call is TRBV4-3, the J call TRBJ2-7, with TRBD1 matching over 8 bases. This CDR3 is built from 15 residues. Germline V gene sequence: CDR1 LGHNA, CDR2 YSLEER. V lost 2 bases, J lost 3 bases, and 6 bases stayed unmatched.

This clone appeared a few times. The V gene is TRBV10-3, the J gene TRBJ1-5, with 8 nucleotides matching TRBD1. Germline V gene data show CDR1 as ENHRY and CDR2 as SYGVKD. This CDR3 has 16 amino acids. The ends lost 0 bases at V and 5 bases at J; junction bases unmatched: 6. The DNA of the CDR3 is TGTGCCATCAGTGAGTCGAGGCAGGGGGCCGATCAGCCCCAGCATTTT. Translating gives CAISESRQGADQPQHF.

The chain links TRBV29-1 to TRBJ1-1; 7 bases agree with TRBD1. V shed 4 bases and J 7 bases; nucleotides not matched to a gene: 12. Germline CDR1 reads SQVTM; CDR2 reads ANQGSEA. The CDR3 sequence is 14 residues long. Here the CDR3 reads CSVVTGASRHEAFF. CDR3 nucleotides: TGCAGCGTTGTTACAGGGGCTTCCCGCCATGAAGCTTTCTTT.

The chain employs TRBV6-1 and TRBJ2-7; D is unresolved. Trimming left V 5 bases short and J 3 bases short, with 14 bases between. The germline CDR1 and CDR2 sequences are MNHNS and SASEGT. The CDR3 is made up of 14 amino acids. The CDR3 loop reads CASSPDKGNYEQYF. The DNA for the CDR3 is TGTGCCAGCAGTCCCGACAAGGGTAACTACGAGCAGTACTTC.

The chain recombines TRBV29-1 with TRBJ2-2, with D hard to call. Trimming removed 1 base from V and 5 bases from J, with 11 bases in between. This CDR3 region has 14 residues. Germline loops: CDR1 SQVTM, CDR2 ANQGSEA. This CDR3 reads CSVEGWGGTGELFF. CDR3 bases: TGCAGCGTTGAAGGCTGGGGTGGTACCGGGGAGCTGTTTTTT.

The table lists this clone with a few counts. This chain joins TRBV25-1 and TRBJ2-1; 9 bases are shared with TRBD1. This CDR3 has 14 amino acids. Germline V lookup: CDR1 MGHDK, CDR2 SYGVNS. Trimming removed 6 bases from V and 4 bases from J; junction bases left unmatched: 4. CDR3 region: CASSGTGYYNEQFF. The CDR3 DNA is TGTGCCAGCAGCGGGACAGGGTATTACAATGAGCAGTTCTTC. The full variable domain, with the rest looked up from reference TRBV25-1 and TRBJ2-1, is EADIYQTPRYLVIGTGKKITLECSQTMGHDKMYWYQQDPGMELHLIHYSYGVNSTEKGDLSSESTVSRIRTEHFPLTLESARPSHTSQYLCASSGTGYYNEQFFGPGTRLTVL.

In this sample, this clone turned up a few times. This chain links TRBV29-1 with TRBJ2-1; 13 positions match TRBD2. With 7 bases clipped from V and 10 bases from J, the junction kept 7 bases outside the gene matches. The CDR3 sequence is 13 residues long. Germline V lookup: CDR1 SQVTM, CDR2 ANQGSEA. CDR3 protein: CSAQLAGGREQFF. Here the CDR3 DNA reads TGCAGCGCGCAACTAGCGGGGGGGCGGGAGCAGTTCTTC.

V usage is TRBV7-2 and J usage is TRBJ1-2; D uncertain. V was clipped by 5 bases and J by 3 bases, with 16 bases between them. The CDR3 runs 15 residues. Per germline, CDR1 SGHTA and CDR2 FQGNSA. In DNA form, the CDR3 reads TGTGCCAGCAGCCCTATGAGCTCCCGAGACTATGGCTACACCTTC. It translates to CASSPMSSRDYGYTF.

This clone was detected once. The chain recombines TRBV2 with TRBJ2-3; TRBD2 is a possible D gene (5 bases). Germline V lookup: CDR1 SNHLY, CDR2 FYNNEI. Trimming left V 1 base short and J 2 bases short, with 19 bases between. The CDR3 totals 18 residues. The CDR3: CASSEGRGSTIFTDTQYF. The CDR3 nucleotides read TGTGCCAGCAGTGAAGGCCGGGGATCGACCATCTTCACAGATACGCAGTATTTT.

V gene TRBV6-6 combines with J gene TRBJ2-1; 7 bases are shared with TRBD1. Germline V gene lookup returns CDR1 MNHNY and CDR2 SVGAGI (reference sequence). V lost 1 base, J lost 7 bases, and 1 base stayed unmatched. CDR3 length: 13 amino acids. Here the CDR3 DNA reads TGTGCCAGCAGTTACTTACAGGGGAATGAGCAGTTCTTC. It codes for CASSYLQGNEQFF.

This clone was counted between two and nine times. Other DNA sequences of this sample code for an identical CDR3. The rearrangement links TRBV12-5 to TRBJ2-2, with no clear D. The germline V gene has CDR1 LGHNT and CDR2 FRNRAP. The V and J ends lost 5 bases and 2 bases respectively, with 6 bases between them. The CDR3 totals 13 residues. In DNA form, the CDR3 reads TGTGCTAGTGGTATCGATAACACCGGGGAGCTGTTTTTT. Encoded protein: CASGIDNTGELFF.

The chain has TRBV2 and TRBJ1-2; tentatively, D is TRBD1 (6 bases). From germline, CDR1 is SNHLY and CDR2 FYNNEI. V lost 6 bases to trimming and J lost 8 bases, with 13 bases between them. The CDR3 covers 12 residues. CDR3 loop: CASSGGGGGYTF. For the CDR3, the DNA is TGTGCCAGCAGCGGAGGGGGAGGCGGCTACACCTTC.

This clone was counted between two and nine times. The rearrangement links TRBV11-3 to TRBJ2-1, with D unresolved. Germline CDR1 reads SGHNT; CDR2 reads YENEEA. Deletions cut 4 bases from V and 9 bases from J, with 19 bases between. The CDR3 contains 15 residues. In DNA, the CDR3 is TGTGCCAGCAGCTACACCGGGTCCCAAGGAAGTGAGCAGTTCTTC. Protein sequence: CASSYTGSQGSEQFF.

Notes on this clone: The same CDR3 arises from other DNA sequences in this sample as well. The chain uses TRBV6-5 and TRBJ2-5, with D possibly being TRBD2 (5 bases). The CDR3 is made up of 13 amino acids. V lost 4 bases, J lost 1 base, and 7 bases lay in between. Germline V gene sequence: CDR1 MNHEY, CDR2 SVGAGI. The CDR3 sequence: CASSWTSQETQYF. The CDR3 DNA follows: TGTGCCAGCAGTTGGACTTCCCAAGAGACCCAGTACTTC.

The chain couples TRBV29-1 to TRBJ2-7; weak D call: TRBD1 (6 bases). V was pared by 4 bases and J by 4 bases, with 17 bases between. The CDR3 loop spans 14 amino acids. Germline loops: CDR1 SQVTM, CDR2 ANQGSEA. Written as DNA, the CDR3 is TGCAGCGTTGCAGGACAGTCGGGGTTATACGAGCAGTACTTC. Encoded protein: CSVAGQSGLYEQYF.

The table lists this clone with a count of one. The chain joins TRBV5-1 to TRBJ1-6; 10 bases line up with TRBD1. The CDR3 runs 14 residues. Trimming at V came to 3 bases and at J to 9 bases, leaving 3 bases not matched to a gene. From germline, CDR1 is SGHRS and CDR2 YFSETQ. CDR3 region: CASSSGTGVSPLHF. CDR3 bases: TGCGCCAGCAGCTCCGGGACAGGGGTTTCACCCCTCCACTTT.

V is TRBV29-1 and J is TRBJ2-5; the D is unclear. From germline, CDR1 is SQVTM and CDR2 ANQGSEA. Trimming left V 4 bases short and J 2 bases short, with 8 bases between. CDR3 length: 12 residues. CDR3 region: CSVVGQQETQYF. Here the CDR3 DNA reads TGCAGCGTTGTGGGTCAACAAGAGACCCAGTACTTC.

The V and J genes are TRBV4-3 and TRBJ1-2; D unresolved. CDR1 LGHNA and CDR2 YSLEER come from the germline V gene. The CDR3 extends over 14 amino acids. V lost 0 bases, J lost 4 bases, and 9 bases lay in between. The CDR3, as DNA: TGCGCCAGCAGCCAAGAGCAAGAAATCTATGGCTACACCTTC. Translation gives CASSQEQEIYGYTF.

This clone was picked up a small number of times. V is TRBV5-1 and J is TRBJ2-5; D gene ambiguous. Germline V lookup: CDR1 SGHRS, CDR2 YFSETQ. The germline V and J ends were trimmed by 4 bases and 0 bases, with 16 bases remaining between them. The CDR3 runs to 16 residues. CDR3 loop: CASSAGGLRHQETQYF. The DNA of the CDR3 is TGCGCCAGCAGCGCAGGTGGGCTAAGGCACCAAGAGACCCAGTACTTC.

This clone has only a few counts. The CDR3: CASRTGASGSPLHF. The CDR3 DNA reads as TGTGCCAGCAGGACAGGGGCGAGTGGTTCACCCCTCCACTTT. The rearrangement uses TRBV6-5 and TRBJ1-6; 8 nucleotides align to TRBD1. Germline V lookup: CDR1 MNHEY, CDR2 SVGAGI. The CDR3 runs to 14 residues. The V gene end was trimmed by 6 bases and the J gene end by 9 bases; junction bases not matched to a gene: 7.

V gene TRBV7-3 combines with J gene TRBJ1-1; D uncertain. This CDR3 region has 13 residues. From germline, CDR1 is SGHTA and CDR2 FQGTGA. V lost 2 bases, J lost 2 bases, and 6 bases lay in between. Here the CDR3 reads CASSLLQNTEAFF. In DNA, the CDR3 is TGTGCCAGCAGCTTATTACAAAACACTGAAGCTTTCTTT.

This clone appeared once. This sample includes further DNA sequences coding for the same CDR3. The genes are TRBV5-1 and TRBJ2-3; the D is unclear. Germline V lookup: CDR1 SGHRS, CDR2 YFSETQ. The CDR3 totals 12 residues. The V gene lost 4 bases and the J gene lost 2 bases, with 5 bases spanning the gap. The CDR3 spells CASSGDTDTQYF. Written as DNA, the CDR3 is TGCGCCAGCAGCGGAGACACAGATACGCAGTATTTT. Full variable domain (remainder filled in from reference TRBV5-1 and TRBJ2-3): KAGVTQTPRYLIKTRGQQVTLSCSPISGHRSVSWYQQTPGQGLQFLFEYFSETQRNKGNFPGRFSGRQFSNSRSEMNVSTLELGDSALYLCASSGDTDTQYFGPGTRLTVL.